This T cell receptor beta chain was identified in a study of blood T cell repertoires in COVID-19. Patients in Seattle were enrolled during active infection, then followed longitudinally. Using immunoSEQ multiplex PCR, the repertoire was profiled, and TCRdb retains in-frame clones only, with some absent. The sample consists of about 300,000 clones, about 87% of them appearing once. This clone was detected only a few times. Source material: peripheral blood. This clonotype originated in a woman in her forties or fifties with COVID-19, enrolled during active disease.

The CDR3 nucleotides are TGTGCCACCAGTGATCGGTACGGGGAAATCGGCTACACCTTC. It encodes CATSDRYGEIGYTF. The J gene is TRBJ1-2, the V gene TRBV24-1; D uncertain. Deletions cut 3 bases from V and 8 bases from J, with 15 bases between. From germline, CDR1 is KGHDR and CDR2 SFDVKD. This CDR3 comprises 14 residues.